This T cell receptor beta chain is drawn from a study of blood T cell repertoires in COVID-19. Across the whole study: Sites across the United States, Italy and Spain contributed samples from acute and convalescent COVID-19. The cDNA or gDNA used as material had been derived from T cells, B-cell-depleted T cells, or PBMCs.

Here immunoSEQ multiplex PCR was the method, and the copy in TCRdb shows in-frame clones only, minus some. This table has a few hundred thousand clones, approximately 85% appearing once. This clone was seen a single time. This CDR3 is 12 amino acids long. The germline gives CDR1 MNHEY, CDR2 SVGAGI. The V gene lost 5 bases and the J gene lost 4 bases, with 6 bases spanning the gap. During active infection, Seattle patients enrolled and were then monitored through disease. Sequenced input: peripheral blood. The rearrangement uses TRBV6-5 and TRBJ1-3, with D hard to call. This sequence originates from a human donor with COVID-19, enrolled during active disease. The donor label of this sample is uncertain. CDR3 coding DNA: TGTGCCAGCAGTCCGACAGGAAACACCATATATTTT. Its protein is CASSPTGNTIYF.